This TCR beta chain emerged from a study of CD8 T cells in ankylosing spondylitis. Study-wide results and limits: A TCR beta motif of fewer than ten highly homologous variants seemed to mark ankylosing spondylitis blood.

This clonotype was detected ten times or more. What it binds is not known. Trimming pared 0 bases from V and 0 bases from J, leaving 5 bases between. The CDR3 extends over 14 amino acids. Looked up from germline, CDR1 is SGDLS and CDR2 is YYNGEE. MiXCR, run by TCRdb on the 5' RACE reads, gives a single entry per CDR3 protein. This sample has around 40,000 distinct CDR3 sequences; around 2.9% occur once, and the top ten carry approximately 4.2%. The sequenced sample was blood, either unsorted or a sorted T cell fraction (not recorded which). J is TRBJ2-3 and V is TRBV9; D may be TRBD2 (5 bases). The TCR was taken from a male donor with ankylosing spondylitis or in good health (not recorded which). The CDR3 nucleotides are TGTGCCAGCAGCGTAGGGAGGAGCACAGATACGCAGTATTTT. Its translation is CASSVGRSTDTQYF.